The rows below give T cell receptor beta chains drawn from one sample of a study of shared clonotypes between healthy human individuals. Sequencing was performed with immunoSEQ multiplex PCR; in TCRdb, only in-frame clones are kept and a portion is missing. The sample yields some 2,000,000 clones, approximately 95% seen once. Material for sequencing was naive CD4+ T cells sorted from blood. The receptor source for this set is a man aged 18 to 30 in good health. The CDR3 runs from the conserved cysteine through the conserved F or W. Fields, in order: J gene, clone size, D gene, V gene, CDR3 DNA, CDR3 protein. A D gene is named only where the DNA matches it firmly. Clone size is shown for a subset of rows, as once, few, many or a class of expanded clone.

j_gene: TRBJ2-5; abundance: -; d_gene: -; v_gene: TRBV5-1; CDR3nt: TGCGCCAGCAGCTCTGACCCGCCGATGCGGACCCAGTACTTC; CDR3aa: CASSSDPPMRTQYF
j_gene: TRBJ2-7; abundance: -; d_gene: TRBD2; v_gene: TRBV7-9; CDR3nt: TGTGCCAGCAGCTTAGACAATCTCCTAGCGGGGTCCTCCTACGAGCAGTACTTC; CDR3aa: CASSLDNLLAGSSYEQYF
j_gene: TRBJ1-4; abundance: -; d_gene: -; v_gene: TRBV5-1; CDR3nt: TGCGCCAGCAGCTACGGTCAACTAGCAACTAATGAAAAACTGTTTTTT; CDR3aa: CASSYGQLATNEKLFF
j_gene: TRBJ1-1; abundance: -; d_gene: -; v_gene: TRBV18; CDR3nt: TGTGCCAGCTCACCACCAGGGGGCACTGAAGCTTTCTTT; CDR3aa: CASSPPGGTEAFF
j_gene: TRBJ1-2; abundance: -; d_gene: -; v_gene: TRBV11-2; CDR3nt: TGTGCCAGCAGCCCCCCGGGGGGGACCAACACCTTC; CDR3aa: CASSPPGGTNTF
j_gene: TRBJ2-7; abundance: -; d_gene: TRBD2; v_gene: TRBV6-1; CDR3nt: TGTGCCAGCACCAGCGGGAGCTCCTACGAGCAGTACTTC; CDR3aa: CASTSGSSYEQYF
j_gene: TRBJ2-6; abundance: -; d_gene: TRBD1; v_gene: TRBV2; CDR3nt: TGTGCCAGCAGTTTACAGGGGCCTGGGGCCAACGTCCTGACTTTC; CDR3aa: CASSLQGPGANVLTF
j_gene: TRBJ2-4; abundance: -; d_gene: TRBD1; v_gene: TRBV5-1; CDR3nt: TGCGCCAGCAGCCTCGGACAGGGGGCCTTCAAAAACATTCAGTACTTC; CDR3aa: CASSLGQGAFKNIQYF
j_gene: TRBJ2-3; abundance: -; d_gene: -; v_gene: TRBV13; CDR3nt: TGTGCCAGCAGCTTAGGTAGGGTTCAAAGAGATACGCAGTATTTT; CDR3aa: CASSLGRVQRDTQYF
j_gene: TRBJ2-7; abundance: -; d_gene: TRBD2; v_gene: TRBV25-1; CDR3nt: TGTGCCAGCGCACTAGCGGGAGGGTCCTACGAGCAGTACTTC; CDR3aa: CASALAGGSYEQYF
j_gene: TRBJ2-3; abundance: -; d_gene: -; v_gene: TRBV7-6; CDR3nt: TGTGCCAGCAGCTTAAATCCAATTGGGGGCGGGGATACGCAGTATTTT; CDR3aa: CASSLNPIGGGDTQYF
j_gene: TRBJ2-7; abundance: -; d_gene: -; v_gene: TRBV19; CDR3nt: TGTGCCAGTAGTATGACCAGGGAATACGAGCAGTACTTC; CDR3aa: CASSMTREYEQYF
j_gene: TRBJ2-4; abundance: -; d_gene: TRBD2; v_gene: TRBV5-6; CDR3nt: TGTGCCAGCAGCAGGCCGGTTGGGGAGGGATATGCCAAAAACATTCAGTACTTC; CDR3aa: CASSRPVGEGYAKNIQYF
j_gene: TRBJ2-7; abundance: -; d_gene: -; v_gene: TRBV18; CDR3nt: TGTGCCAGCTCACCAGGAGGGAGTGGCTCCTACGAGCAGTACTTC; CDR3aa: CASSPGGSGSYEQYF
j_gene: TRBJ2-3; abundance: -; d_gene: TRBD2; v_gene: TRBV5-1; CDR3nt: TGCGCCAGCAGCATCCGACTAGCGGGAGCGGGCACAGATACGCAGTATTTT; CDR3aa: CASSIRLAGAGTDTQYF
j_gene: TRBJ2-7; abundance: -; d_gene: -; v_gene: TRBV10-3; CDR3nt: TGTGCCATCAGTGCCCTGGGCGAGCAGTACTTC; CDR3aa: CAISALGEQYF
j_gene: TRBJ2-1; abundance: -; d_gene: -; v_gene: TRBV4-1; CDR3nt: TGCGCCAGCAGATCCCCAAGTTCTAGCTCCTACAATGAGCAGTTCTTC; CDR3aa: CASRSPSSSSYNEQFF
j_gene: TRBJ2-5; abundance: once; d_gene: -; v_gene: TRBV4-1; CDR3nt: TGCGCCAGCAGCCAAAGCCCGCCCGGAGGAGAGACCCAGTACTTC; CDR3aa: CASSQSPPGGETQYF
j_gene: TRBJ2-7; abundance: -; d_gene: TRBD2; v_gene: TRBV4-3; CDR3nt: TGCGCCAGCAGCCAAGATACGGGACTACCCTACTACGAGCAGTACTTC; CDR3aa: CASSQDTGLPYYEQYF
j_gene: TRBJ2-6; abundance: once; d_gene: TRBD2; v_gene: TRBV5-1; CDR3nt: TGCGCCAGCAGCTTGGATGCCCAGCGGGGGTCAACCTCTGGGGCCAACGTCCTGACTTTC; CDR3aa: CASSLDAQRGSTSGANVLTF
j_gene: TRBJ2-5; abundance: -; d_gene: -; v_gene: TRBV21-1; CDR3nt: TGTGCCAGCAGCAAAGCGGGACAGGGCGAAGAGACCCAGTACTTC; CDR3aa: CASSKAGQGEETQYF
j_gene: TRBJ2-7; abundance: once; d_gene: TRBD2; v_gene: TRBV27; CDR3nt: TGTGCCAGCAGTTTACGAGGACTAGCGGGAGGCTCCTACGAGCAGTACTTC; CDR3aa: CASSLRGLAGGSYEQYF
j_gene: TRBJ1-1; abundance: -; d_gene: -; v_gene: TRBV7-3; CDR3nt: TGTGCCAGCAGCCCTCAGGGGCAGGGTACTGAAGCTTTCTTT; CDR3aa: CASSPQGQGTEAFF
j_gene: TRBJ2-3; abundance: -; d_gene: -; v_gene: TRBV11-2; CDR3nt: TGTGCCAGCAGCTCACTAAGGTCCGATACGCAGTATTTT; CDR3aa: CASSSLRSDTQYF
j_gene: TRBJ1-3; abundance: few; d_gene: -; v_gene: TRBV5-1; CDR3nt: TGCGCCAGCAGCTTCAACTCTGGAAACACCATATATTTT; CDR3aa: CASSFNSGNTIYF
j_gene: TRBJ1-1; abundance: -; d_gene: TRBD1; v_gene: TRBV5-6; CDR3nt: TGTGCCAGCAGCGCCGACAGGGGGCGGATCACTGAAGCTTTCTTT; CDR3aa: CASSADRGRITEAFF
j_gene: TRBJ2-7; abundance: -; d_gene: TRBD1; v_gene: TRBV19; CDR3nt: TGTGCCAGTAGTGCCCCGGGACAGGGGGTTTACGAGCAGTACTTC; CDR3aa: CASSAPGQGVYEQYF
j_gene: TRBJ1-4; abundance: -; d_gene: -; v_gene: TRBV7-9; CDR3nt: TGTGCCAGCAGCTTTTCTGCTAATGAAAAACTGTTTTTT; CDR3aa: CASSFSANEKLFF
j_gene: TRBJ1-1; abundance: once; d_gene: -; v_gene: TRBV18; CDR3nt: TGTGCCAGCTCACCCAGACAGACTACTACCACTGAAGCTTTCTTT; CDR3aa: CASSPRQTTTTEAFF
j_gene: TRBJ1-2; abundance: -; d_gene: -; v_gene: TRBV19; CDR3nt: TGTGCCAGTAGTCCGCAGACGCAGGGCTACACCTTC; CDR3aa: CASSPQTQGYTF
j_gene: TRBJ1-4; abundance: -; d_gene: -; v_gene: TRBV20-1; CDR3nt: TGTGTGTCAGGGCGGGATGAAAAACTGTTTTTT; CDR3aa: CVSGRDEKLFF
j_gene: TRBJ1-4; abundance: -; d_gene: -; v_gene: TRBV27; CDR3nt: TGTGCCAGCAGTAAGGGACCGAGTAATGAAAAACTGTTTTTT; CDR3aa: CASSKGPSNEKLFF
j_gene: TRBJ1-4; abundance: -; d_gene: -; v_gene: TRBV28; CDR3nt: TGTGCCAGCAGTTTAGCGGTTTTCACACATGAAAAACTGTTTTTT; CDR3aa: CASSLAVFTHEKLFF
j_gene: TRBJ1-5; abundance: -; d_gene: -; v_gene: TRBV27; CDR3nt: TGTGCCAGCAGTTTCGGATCGGGCAATCAGCCCCAGCATTTT; CDR3aa: CASSFGSGNQPQHF
j_gene: TRBJ2-1; abundance: -; d_gene: -; v_gene: TRBV29-1; CDR3nt: TGCAGCGCCGCAATAGGGACGCGGATAAATGAGCAGTTCTTC; CDR3aa: CSAAIGTRINEQFF
j_gene: TRBJ1-2; abundance: -; d_gene: -; v_gene: TRBV5-6; CDR3nt: TGTGCCAGCAGCTTGGGAGGCAGCTATGGCTACACCTTC; CDR3aa: CASSLGGSYGYTF
j_gene: TRBJ1-6; abundance: -; d_gene: -; v_gene: TRBV7-3; CDR3nt: TGTGCCAGCAGCCTCGGGGGCCGTTATAATTCACCCCTCCACTTT; CDR3aa: CASSLGGRYNSPLHF
j_gene: TRBJ1-1; abundance: -; d_gene: -; v_gene: TRBV7-9; CDR3nt: TGTGCCAGCAAATTTGGGGGGCTGAACACTGAAGCTTTCTTT; CDR3aa: CASKFGGLNTEAFF
j_gene: TRBJ1-2; abundance: -; d_gene: TRBD1; v_gene: TRBV29-1; CDR3nt: TGCAGCGTTGCAAATGACAGGGAAGTTGGCTACACCTTC; CDR3aa: CSVANDREVGYTF
j_gene: TRBJ2-7; abundance: -; d_gene: -; v_gene: TRBV25-1; CDR3nt: TGTGCCAGCAGTCGGGGCTGGGAGCAGTACTTC; CDR3aa: CASSRGWEQYF
j_gene: TRBJ2-3; abundance: -; d_gene: TRBD1; v_gene: TRBV7-2; CDR3nt: TGTGCCAGCAGCCCAGGGGGAATAGGAGGCACAGATACGCAGTATTTT; CDR3aa: CASSPGGIGGTDTQYF
j_gene: TRBJ1-5; abundance: -; d_gene: -; v_gene: TRBV7-2; CDR3nt: TGTGCCAGCAGCTTGGCCGTTTCGGCGGGCCAGCCCCAGCATTTT; CDR3aa: CASSLAVSAGQPQHF
j_gene: TRBJ1-1; abundance: -; d_gene: TRBD1; v_gene: TRBV6-5; CDR3nt: TGTGCCAGCAGAGTTAGGGCGACAGGGGTCACTGAAGCTTTCTTT; CDR3aa: CASRVRATGVTEAFF
j_gene: TRBJ2-3; abundance: -; d_gene: -; v_gene: TRBV5-4; CDR3nt: TGTGCCAGCAGCTTGAGGGCAGTCTCAGATACGCAGTATTTT; CDR3aa: CASSLRAVSDTQYF
j_gene: TRBJ1-1; abundance: -; d_gene: -; v_gene: TRBV28; CDR3nt: TGTGCCAGCAGGACTGGTGGGACTGAAGCTTTCTTT; CDR3aa: CASRTGGTEAFF
j_gene: TRBJ2-5; abundance: -; d_gene: -; v_gene: TRBV6-5; CDR3nt: TGTGCCAGCAGTCGGCCTGGCGGTTGGGAGTACTTC; CDR3aa: CASSRPGGWEYF
j_gene: TRBJ2-7; abundance: -; d_gene: -; v_gene: TRBV16; CDR3nt: TGTGCCAGCAGCCCCTCTTCCAACGAGCAGTACTTC; CDR3aa: CASSPSSNEQYF
j_gene: TRBJ1-5; abundance: -; d_gene: -; v_gene: TRBV30; CDR3nt: TGTGCCTGGAGCACGGGTGGCAGCAATCAGCCCCAGCATTTT; CDR3aa: CAWSTGGSNQPQHF
j_gene: TRBJ2-7; abundance: -; d_gene: -; v_gene: TRBV2; CDR3nt: TGTGCCAGCAGTAATACAGCCCAGTCGAGGGAGCAGTACTTC; CDR3aa: CASSNTAQSREQYF
j_gene: TRBJ2-7; abundance: -; d_gene: -; v_gene: TRBV28; CDR3nt: TGTGCCAGCGTTCGGCAGGCGCTCCCCTACGAGCAGTACTTC; CDR3aa: CASVRQALPYEQYF
j_gene: TRBJ1-1; abundance: -; d_gene: -; v_gene: TRBV5-1; CDR3nt: TGCGCCAGCAGATGGGGTGAGGACACTGAAGCTTTCTTT; CDR3aa: CASRWGEDTEAFF